The TCR beta chain described here comes from a study of beta chain features in type 1 diabetes. V was pared by 0 bases and J by 2 bases, with 5 bases between. The CDR3 totals 13 residues. Germline V gives CDR1 SGHNT, CDR2 YYREEE (reference sequence). Broader study findings: Junctions at VDJ sites from type 1 diabetes patients had fewer insertions and more deletions. People with Type 1 diabetes carried modestly yet significantly shorter TCRB CDR3s in all four CD4+ subsets.

To note about this clone: The antigen is undetermined.

Isolated RNA was reverse transcribed in full, so expressed TCRB transcripts were sequenced. Read counts averaged roughly 3.5 million for samples of naive, central memory and regulatory T cells. Profiling relied on immunoSEQ multiplex PCR, and the TCRdb table lists in-frame clones only, not all of them. This table has some 660,000 clones, over 12% appearing once. Specimen: naive CD4+ T cells from blood. The receptor was isolated from a man between 18 and 29 years old with type 1 diabetes. This chain uses TRBV5-4 with TRBJ1-2; D unclear. CDR3 amino acids: CASSLVENYGYTF. The CDR3 DNA follows: TGTGCCAGCAGCTTGGTGGAGAACTATGGCTACACCTTC.